These 27 T cell receptor beta chains were all obtained from the same sample, sequenced in a study of T cell repertoires in cytomegalovirus infection. These receptors are not linked to any known antigen. One entry per CDR3 protein results from TCRdb running MiXCR on the reads. The sample records about 280,000 distinct CDR3 sequences, 20% to 25% being singletons. The sample in question was cultured PBMCs, obtained from culture after CMV antigen stimulation. All receptors derive from a human donor in good health (CMV status not recorded). Some clones in this sample may be carry-over from other donors' samples.

This sequence joins TRBV7-2 and TRBJ2-2, with a possible D match to TRBD2 (5 bases). The V gene lost 1 base and the J gene lost 5 bases, with 11 bases spanning the gap. This CDR3 spans 15 amino acids. From germline, CDR1 is SGHTA and CDR2 FQGNSA. This chain's CDR3 is CASSLVRGLTGELFF. CDR3 nucleotide sequence: TGTGCCAGCAGCTTAGTTCGCGGGTTGACCGGGGAGCTGTTTTTT.

The sample holds a few counts of this clonotype. The gene calls are TRBV5-4 and TRBJ2-7; 13 bases fit TRBD2. The CDR3 runs to 14 residues. Germline V gene data show CDR1 as SGHNT and CDR2 as YYREEE (reference sequence). The trim removed 3 bases at V and 5 bases at J, leaving 2 bases unmatched. In DNA, the CDR3 is TGTGCCAGCAGCTGGACTAGCGGGAGCCACGAGCAGTACTTC. This encodes CASSWTSGSHEQYF.

This clonotype was detected only a few times. The V and J genes are TRBV7-9 and TRBJ2-1; D assignment may be TRBD1 or TRBD2 (5 bases each). The CDR3 runs to 16 residues. The germline V gene encodes CDR1 SEHNR and CDR2 FQNEAQ (reference sequence). V lost 4 bases and J lost 8, with 21 bases in between. The CDR3 bases are TGTGCCAGCAGCTCTCCCCAATGGGGGAGACGGGATGAGCAGTTCTTC. This gives the protein CASSSPQWGRRDEQFF.

The rearrangement uses TRBV20-1 and TRBJ2-7; unclear D gene. Germline-derived CDR1 and CDR2 are DFQATT and SNEGSKA (reference sequence). V was cut by 1 base and J by 4 bases, with 11 bases left in between. The CDR3 has 13 amino acids. CDR3 in DNA: TGCAGTGCTAGAGGCAAGGGTGGGTACGAGCAGTACGTC. It specifies CSARGKGGYEQYV.

Ten or more counts support this clonotype. The chain is built from TRBV11-3 and TRBJ1-1; D unresolved. Trimming left V 5 bases short and J 0 bases short, with 19 bases between. The CDR3 runs 17 residues. Germline assignment: CDR1 SGHNT and CDR2 YENEEA. CDR3 amino acids: CASSNSRLFRLNTEAFF. The DNA for the CDR3 is TGTGCCAGCAGCAACTCCCGCCTTTTTAGGTTGAACACTGAAGCTTTCTTT. The complete variable domain, with remaining parts taken from reference TRBV11-3 and TRBJ1-1, reads EAGVVQSPRYKIIEKKQPVAFWCNPISGHNTLYWYLQNLGQGPELLIRYENEEAVDDSQLPKDRFSAERLKGVDSTLKIQPAELGDSAVYLCASSNSRLFRLNTEAFFGQGTRLTVV.

This clonotype was seen repeatedly, ten times or more. The chain recombines TRBV7-2 with TRBJ2-3, with 11 positions matching TRBD2. There are 17 residues in the CDR3. After removal of 3 bases from V and 3 bases from J, the junction contained 8 bases not matched to a gene. Germline-derived CDR1 and CDR2 are SGHTA and FQGNSA. CDR3 nucleotide sequence: TGTGCCAGCAGCTTCTTTGGTAGCGGGAGGGGTACAGATACGCAGTATTTT. It translates to CASSFFGSGRGTDTQYF.

The chain combines TRBV30 with TRBJ1-2; D ambiguous. Trimming took 2 bases from V and 5 from J, leaving 12 bases between them. This CDR3 has 13 residues. The germline CDR1 and CDR2 sequences are GTSNPN and SVGIG (reference sequence). This chain's CDR3 is CAWSPPNSYGYTF. The DNA of the CDR3 is TGTGCCTGGAGTCCGCCTAACAGTTATGGCTACACCTTC.

This chain uses TRBV15 with TRBJ2-5; 8 bases line up with TRBD1. This CDR3 spans 13 amino acids. The V gene end was trimmed by 2 bases and the J gene end by 5 bases; junction bases not matched to a gene: 1. The germline V gene encodes CDR1 LNHNV and CDR2 YYDKDF (reference sequence). Here the CDR3 reads CATSRNRGETQYF. CDR3 bases: TGTGCCACCAGCAGAAACAGGGGGGAGACCCAGTACTTC.

In nucleotides, the CDR3 is TGTGCCAGCACCCTACAGGGATCCCCTCAGCCCCAGCATTTT. It encodes CASTLQGSPQPQHF. The rearrangement links TRBV6-2 or TRBV6-3 to TRBJ1-5; maybe TRBD1 (6 bases). The CDR3 is 14 amino acids. Germline V gene data show CDR1 as MNHEY and CDR2 as SVGEGT. V was pared by 7 bases and J by 6 bases, with 16 bases between.

The gene calls are TRBV5-6 and TRBJ2-7; D might be TRBD1 or TRBD2, each matching 5 bases. Trimming removed 9 bases at V and 5 bases at J, with 15 bases between. The CDR3 loop spans 12 amino acids. Germline CDR1 and CDR2: SGHDT and YYEEEE. In nucleotides, the CDR3 is TGTGCCAAAAAACAGGTTAGCGACGAGCAGTACGTC. Translating it yields CAKKQVSDEQYV.

This clonotype was detected only once. CDR3 nucleotide sequence: TGTGCCAGCAGAGATACAGGGTCTCCAGAGACCCAGTACTTC. It translates to CASRDTGSPETQYF. The V gene is TRBV11-3, the J gene TRBJ2-5, with a tentative D call TRBD1 (6 bases). The CDR3 loop spans 14 amino acids. V gave up 6 bases and J gave up 4 bases, with 15 bases separating them. CDR1 is SGHNT, CDR2 YENEEA, per germline.

The rearrangement links TRBV6-2 or TRBV6-3 to TRBJ1-5; D is perhaps TRBD1 (5 bases). This CDR3 is 14 amino acids long. With 8 bases removed from V and 4 bases from J, the gap between germline ends came to 15 bases. Germline lookup yields CDR1 MNHEY and CDR2 SVGEGT. The CDR3: CASRLLRGNQPQHF. The CDR3 DNA follows: TGTGCCAGCCGCTTATTGAGGGGTAATCAGCCCCAGCATTTT.

This clonotype was counted a few times. V usage is TRBV19 and J usage is TRBJ2-1; maybe TRBD2 (5 bases). Germline loops: CDR1 LNHDA, CDR2 SQIVND (reference sequence). The ends were cut back, 3 bases at V and 11 bases at J, with 17 bases in the middle. There are 14 residues in the CDR3. CDR3 protein: CASSISGLVGQQFF. The CDR3 DNA sequence: TGTGCCAGTAGTATCAGCGGATTAGTGGGTCAGCAGTTCTTC.

In this sample, this clonotype turned up a few times. The chain uses TRBV6-5 and TRBJ1-1; TRBD1 might be the D (5 bases). Germline V gene sequence: CDR1 MNHEY, CDR2 SVGAGI. The CDR3 runs 14 residues. V lost 6 bases to trimming and J lost 7 bases, with 18 bases between them. CDR3 DNA: TGTGCCAGCAGACCAGGACTATCTGGGGGTGAAGCTTTCTTT. Protein sequence: CASRPGLSGGEAFF.

V is TRBV6-1 and J is TRBJ2-3, with 7 bases identical to TRBD2. Germline V gene data show CDR1 as MNHNS and CDR2 as SASEGT. The length of the CDR3 is 16 residues. Losses at the gene ends were 2 bases for V and 0 bases for J; bases not matched to a gene: 5. CDR3 sequence reads: CASSELSGASTDTQYF. The CDR3 nucleotides are TGTGCCAGCAGTGAACTGAGCGGGGCTAGCACAGATACGCAGTATTTT.

The chain employs TRBV29-1 and TRBJ2-3; D assignment may be TRBD1 or TRBD2 (5 bases each). From germline, CDR1 is SQVTM and CDR2 ANQGSEA. The CDR3 length is 13 residues. V was trimmed by 3 bases and J by 2 bases, leaving 9 bases between them. The chain's CDR3 is CSVEGRITDTQYF. For the CDR3, the DNA is TGCAGCGTTGAGGGACGGATCACAGATACGCAGTATTTT.

The table lists this clonotype with a few counts. The J gene is TRBJ1-2, the V gene TRBV5-1; D call uncertain. The germline V gene encodes CDR1 SGHRS and CDR2 YFSETQ. Trimming shortened V by 3 bases and J by 6 bases, and 9 bases separated the two germline ends. The length of the CDR3 is 12 residues. The CDR3 protein is CASSSVFDGYTF. The CDR3 region has the DNA TGCGCCAGCAGCTCCGTATTCGATGGCTACACCTTC.

This clonotype was observed a few times. The CDR3 DNA is TGTGCCATCTCGGGGACAGGGGACCCCAATGAGCAGTTCTTC. This codes for CAISGTGDPNEQFF. The chain combines TRBV10-3 with TRBJ2-1; 10 nucleotides align to TRBD1. V lost 8 bases to trimming and J lost 6 bases; unmatched junction nucleotides: 7. This CDR3 region has 14 residues. Per the germline V gene, CDR1 is ENHRY and CDR2 is SYGVKD.

In nucleotides, the CDR3 is TGTGCCAGCAGCCATAGCGGAGGACCGGCTTACGAGCAGTACTTC. Encoded protein: CASSHSGGPAYEQYF. V and J are TRBV12-3 or TRBV12-4 and TRBJ2-7, with D maybe TRBD2 (6 bases). Trimming pared 6 bases from V and 4 bases from J, leaving 19 bases between. The CDR3 is 15 residues long.

The gene calls are TRBV11-2 and TRBJ2-7, with 7 bases fitting TRBD2. The V segment lost 5 bases and the J segment 0 bases; nucleotides outside the gene matches: 7. Germline V gene sequence: CDR1 SGHAT, CDR2 FQNNGV. The CDR3 spans 15 residues. CDR3: CASSRLGGSSYEQYV. The CDR3 DNA follows: TGTGCCAGCAGCCGCCTTGGCGGGAGCTCCTACGAGCAGTACGTC.

The chain employs TRBV28 and TRBJ1-2; possibly TRBD1 for D (6 bases). Trimming left V 5 bases short and J 4 bases short, with 8 bases between. The length of the CDR3 is 12 residues. Germline CDR1 is MDHEN and CDR2 is SYDVKM. The DNA of the CDR3 is TGTGCCAGCAGTGGGGGGGCCTATGGCTACACCTTC. Translation: CASSGGAYGYTF.

The chain recombines TRBV7-2 with TRBJ2-3; the match to TRBD2 covers 7 bases. This CDR3 contains 13 residues. V lost 0 bases, J lost 7 bases, and 1 base stayed unmatched. CDR1 and CDR2 (germline): SGHTA, FQGNSA. As DNA, the CDR3 is TGTGCCAGCAGCTTAGCGGGACTAAATACGCAGTATTTT. This codes for CASSLAGLNTQYF. The variable domain in full, with the rest retrieved from reference TRBV7-2 and TRBJ2-3, is GAGVSQSPSNKVTEKGKDVELRCDPISGHTALYWYRQSLGQGLEFLIYFQGNSAPDKSGLPSDRFSAERTGGSVSTLTIQRTQQEDSAVYLCASSLAGLNTQYFGPGTRLTVL.

This clonotype was seen once. V and J are TRBV20-1 and TRBJ2-2; no clear D. The V and J ends lost 1 base and 4 bases respectively, with 10 bases between them. Germline-derived CDR1 and CDR2 are DFQATT and SNEGSKA (reference sequence). This CDR3 spans 14 amino acids. This CDR3 reads CSARVLDFTGELFF. The CDR3 nucleotides read TGCAGTGCTAGAGTTCTAGATTTCACCGGGGAGCTGTTTTTT.

This clonotype occurred a few times. V is TRBV7-3 and J is TRBJ2-2; D remains unclear. The CDR3 totals 14 residues. Trimming pared 5 bases from V and 4 bases from J, leaving 11 bases between. Germline-derived CDR1 and CDR2 are SGHTA and FQGTGA. The CDR3 nucleotides are TGTGCCAGCAGCCCTGGCTACCTCACCGGGGAGCTGTTTTTT. Translating it yields CASSPGYLTGELFF.

This clonotype was seen a few times. The rearrangement links TRBV7-9 to TRBJ1-5; a possible D gene is TRBD1 (5 bases). This CDR3 has 15 residues. The V end was cut by 0 bases, the J end by 7 bases, with 13 bases between. The germline CDR1 and CDR2 sequences are SEHNR and FQNEAQ (reference sequence). This CDR3 reads CASSLAGGANQPQHF. CDR3 sequence (DNA): TGTGCCAGCAGCTTAGCGGGAGGGGCGAACCAGCCCCAGCATTTT.

This clonotype appeared a few times. This chain links TRBV10-3 with TRBJ1-5, with D hard to call. The CDR3 length is 13 residues. Deletions cut 2 bases from V and 3 bases from J, with 5 bases between. The V gene's germline CDR1 is ENHRY and CDR2 SYGVKD. Here the CDR3 reads CAISEGLNQPQHF. In nucleotides, the CDR3 is TGTGCCATCAGTGAGGGTCTCAATCAGCCCCAGCATTTT.

This clonotype was seen a few times. In nucleotides, the CDR3 is TGTGCCAGCAGCCCTAAGGATACAGGGGAGAATTCACCCCTCCACTTT. This encodes CASSPKDTGENSPLHF. The chain has TRBV7-9 and TRBJ1-6, with TRBD1 matching 7 bases. The CDR3 is made up of 16 amino acids. The germline V gene has CDR1 SEHNR and CDR2 FQNEAQ (reference sequence). V gave up 5 bases and J gave up 7 bases; unmatched junction bases: 11.